This T cell receptor beta chain was identified in a study of blood T cell repertoires in COVID-19. In Seattle, patients joined the study during active infection and were tracked longitudinally. Under the authors' procedure: Reference gene primer amplification gave nucleated cell count estimates. The repertoire was sequenced with immunoSEQ multiplex PCR; TCRdb's copy has only in-frame clones and lacks some. V and J calls and clone size are as listed in that table; D and trimming were resolved from the DNA. The profile shows hundreds of thousands of clones, about 82% of them singletons. The germline CDR1 and CDR2 sequences are SGHTA and FQGNSA. The V gene lost 5 bases and the J gene lost 2 bases, with 10 bases spanning the gap. This CDR3 has 14 residues.

The specimen sequenced was peripheral blood. V usage is TRBV7-2 and J usage is TRBJ1-3, with D perhaps TRBD1 (5 bases). The sequence derives from a woman older than 75 with COVID-19, enrolled during active disease. The CDR3 is CASSQGAPGNTIYF. The CDR3 DNA follows: TGTGCCAGCAGCCAGGGTGCACCTGGAAACACCATATATTTT.